Given below is one TCR beta chain in context. This sample was taken from a study of blood T cell repertoires in COVID-19. Study-wide background: Sample material is recorded as cDNA or gDNA derived from T cells, B-cell-depleted T cells, or PBMCs.

Original data processing: Reference gene primers were amplified, and this amplification served to estimate nucleated cell counts. Using immunoSEQ multiplex PCR, the repertoire was profiled, and TCRdb retains in-frame clones only, with some absent. V, J and clone size are those of that table, while D and trimming were read from the DNA. The sample includes about 290,000 clones, over 85% seen only once; the top ten take approximately 10%. This CDR3 is built from 16 residues. V was pared by 5 bases and J by 1 base, with 17 bases between. CDR1 and CDR2 from the germline V gene are LNHDA and SQIVND (reference sequence).

The sequenced sample consisted of peripheral blood. The source of this sequence is a woman aged 25-40 years with COVID-19, enrolled during active disease. J is TRBJ1-1 and V is TRBV19; D unresolved. The CDR3 coding sequence is TGTGCCAGTAGTCCCTCGGCTCGACGGGGGAACACTGAAGCTTTCTTT. Translated, it gives CASSPSARRGNTEAFF.